Listed below are T cell receptor beta chains from one sample, sequenced in a study of Ad26.COV2.S vaccination and SARS-CoV-2 variants. The method was immunoSEQ multiplex PCR; TCRdb's version includes in-frame clones alone and lacks a portion of them. The sample lists some 370,000 clones, roughly 85% occurring once. The input for sequencing was peripheral blood, taken in a trial of Ad26.COV2.S vaccine versus placebo. The receptors derive from a person between 18 and 60 years old who received the Ad26.COV2.S COVID-19 vaccine or a placebo. Each CDR3 is given with its conserved first and last residue. D genes are given only for firm matches. Expanded clones get a size class; other rows say once, few or many, or leave the size out.

>few|TRBD2|TRBV6-5|TRBJ2-1
CASGQTSIDEQFF
TGTGCCAGCGGGCAGACTAGCATAGATGAGCAGTTCTTC
>-|-|TRBV18|TRBJ1-3
CASSPPGRGGGNTIYF
TGTGCCAGCTCACCACCGGGCAGGGGTGGAGGAAACACCATATATTTT
>-|-|TRBV5-4|TRBJ1-2
CASSLGGAGGYTF
TGTGCCAGCAGCTTGGGAGGGGCAGGAGGCTACACCTTC
>-|TRBD1|TRBV9|TRBJ1-2
CASSTTGGGAGYTF
TGTGCCAGCAGCACGACAGGGGGCGGTGCCGGCTACACCTTC
>-|TRBD2|TRBV7-9|TRBJ2-1
CASSRDYPGFGFF
TGTGCCAGCAGCCGGGACTACCCGGGCTTTGGGTTCTTC
>-|-|TRBV5-1|TRBJ1-4
CASSLGEGSEKLFF
TGCGCCAGCAGCTTGGGTGAGGGAAGTGAAAAACTGTTTTTT
>-|-|TRBV18|TRBJ1-6
CASSLQGDYNSPLHF
TGTGCCAGCTCCCTTCAGGGTGACTATAATTCACCCCTCCACTTT
>once|-|TRBV5-4|TRBJ2-1
CASSPAPSPEQFF
TGTGCCAGCAGCCCAGCTCCTAGTCCCGAGCAGTTCTTC
>-|TRBD1|TRBV7-9|TRBJ2-7
CASIRGQGAGEQYF
TGTGCCAGTATCCGGGGACAGGGGGCGGGGGAGCAGTACTTC
>-|-|TRBV6-4|TRBJ1-1
CASSDPHFRGLRTEAFF
TGTGCCAGCAGTGACCCACACTTTCGGGGGCTTCGCACTGAAGCTTTCTTT
>many|TRBD2|TRBV19|TRBJ2-1
CASSIVGLADEQFF
TGTGCCAGTAGTATAGTTGGACTAGCGGATGAGCAGTTCTTC
>once|TRBD2|TRBV6-5|TRBJ2-7
CASSYQGGSPDEQYF
TGTGCCAGCAGTTATCAGGGCGGGAGTCCCGACGAGCAGTACTTC
>-|-|TRBV10-3|TRBJ2-3
CAISGAASTDTQYF
TGTGCCATCTCGGGAGCCGCGAGCACAGATACGCAGTATTTT
>-|TRBD2|TRBV7-2|TRBJ2-7
CASSRSGGAFEQYF
TGTGCCAGCAGCCGTAGCGGGGGGGCCTTCGAGCAGTACTTC